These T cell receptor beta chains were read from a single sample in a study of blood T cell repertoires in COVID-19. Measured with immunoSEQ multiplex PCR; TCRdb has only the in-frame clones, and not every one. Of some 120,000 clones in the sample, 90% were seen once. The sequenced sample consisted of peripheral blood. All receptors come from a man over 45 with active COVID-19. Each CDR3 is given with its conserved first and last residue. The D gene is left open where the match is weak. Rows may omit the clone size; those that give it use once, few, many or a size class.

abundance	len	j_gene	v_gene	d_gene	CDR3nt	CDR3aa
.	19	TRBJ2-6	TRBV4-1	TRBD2	TGCGCCAGCAGCCGAGGACTAGCGGGAGATGGGTCTGGGGCCAACGTCCTGACTTTC	CASSRGLAGDGSGANVLTF
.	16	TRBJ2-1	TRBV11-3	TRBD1	TGTGCCAGCAGCTCGAGCAGGGGGAGCAGAGACAATGAGCAGTTCTTC	CASSSSRGSRDNEQFF
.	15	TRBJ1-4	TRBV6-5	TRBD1	TGTGCCAGCAGTTATACCGGGACAGGGATGAAAAAACTGTTTTTT	CASSYTGTGMKKLFF
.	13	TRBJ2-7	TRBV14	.	TGTGCCAGCAGCCACAGCATACGGGGCGAGCAGTACTTC	CASSHSIRGEQYF
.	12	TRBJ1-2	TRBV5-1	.	TGCGCCAGCAGCCCGGGGTCCTATGGCTACACCTTC	CASSPGSYGYTF
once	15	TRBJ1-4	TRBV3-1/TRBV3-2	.	TGTGCCAGCCAACTGACAGATGCAACTAATGAAAAACTGTTTTTT	CASQLTDATNEKLFF
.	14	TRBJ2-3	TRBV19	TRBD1	TGTGCCAGTAGTCTACGGACAGGGAGGGATACGCAGTATTTT	CASSLRTGRDTQYF
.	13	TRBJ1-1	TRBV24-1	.	TGTGCCACCAGTGATTCGGGAAGGGCTAGGGCTTTCTTT	CATSDSGRARAFF
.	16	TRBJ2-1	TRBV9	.	TGTGCCAGCAGCGTAGACCAGCGGGACAACTACAATGAGCAGTTCTTC	CASSVDQRDNYNEQFF
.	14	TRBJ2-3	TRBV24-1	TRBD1	TGTGCCATCCAAGGGACAGGGCACACAGATACGCAGTATTTT	CAIQGTGHTDTQYF
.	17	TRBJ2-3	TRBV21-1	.	.	CASSRIKVGSGTDTQYF
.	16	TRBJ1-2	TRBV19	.	TGTGCCAGTGTAAATAACGGACAGTCCGGGGTTGGTGGCTACACCTTC	CASVNNGQSGVGGYTF
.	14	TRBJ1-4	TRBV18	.	TGTGCCAGCTCTCAGGGGCTGTCTAATGAAAAACTGTTTTTT	CASSQGLSNEKLFF
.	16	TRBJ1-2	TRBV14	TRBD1	TGTGCCAGCAGCCAAGAGACGTCGGGACAGTTCTATGGCTACACCTTC	CASSQETSGQFYGYTF
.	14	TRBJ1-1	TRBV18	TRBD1	TGTGCCAGCTCACCCGTGACAGGGGCCTCGAGGGCTTTCTTT	CASSPVTGASRAFF
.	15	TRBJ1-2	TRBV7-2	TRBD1	TGTGCCAGCAGCTTAGCCATGGACAGGGGCTATGGCTACACCTTC	CASSLAMDRGYGYTF
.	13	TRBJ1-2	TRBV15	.	TGTGCCACCAGCAGAGAGGGCAGCCCTGGCTACACCTTC	CATSREGSPGYTF
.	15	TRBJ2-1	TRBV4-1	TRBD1	TGCGCCAGCAGCCAAGAATCAAGGGGGCGCAATGAGCAGTTCTTC	CASSQESRGRNEQFF
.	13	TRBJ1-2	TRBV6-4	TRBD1	TGTGCCAGCAGTGACTCGGAGACAGGGGGCTACACCTTC	CASSDSETGGYTF
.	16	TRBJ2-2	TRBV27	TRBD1	TGTGCCAGCAGTTTATCGCAACAGGGGGCGGGCGGGGAGCTGTTTTTT	CASSLSQQGAGGELFF
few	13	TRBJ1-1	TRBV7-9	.	TGTGCCAGCAGCTCCACAGGGAAAACTGAAGCTTTCTTT	CASSSTGKTEAFF
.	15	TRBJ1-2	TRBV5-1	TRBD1	TGCGCCAGCAGCCCAGACAGGGGCCCCAACTATGGCTACACCTTC	CASSPDRGPNYGYTF
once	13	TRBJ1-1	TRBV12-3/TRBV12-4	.	TGTGCCAGCAGTCCACAGATGAACACTGAAGCTTTCTTT	CASSPQMNTEAFF
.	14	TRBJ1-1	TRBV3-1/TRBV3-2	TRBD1	TGTGCCAGCAGCCAGGAAGACAGGGTAGGGAGAGCTTTCTTT	CASSQEDRVGRAFF
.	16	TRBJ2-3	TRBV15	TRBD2	TGTGCCACCAGCAGAGTGGTGGGGGGGAACACAGATACGCAGTATTTT	CATSRVVGGNTDTQYF
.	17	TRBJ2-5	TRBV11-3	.	TGTGCCAGCAGCTTAGCGTTTGGTGAGGCACTACAAGAGACCCAGTACTTC	CASSLAFGEALQETQYF
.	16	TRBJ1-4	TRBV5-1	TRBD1	TGCGCCAGCAGCTCGGGACAGGTTGCAACTAATGAAAAACTGTTTTTT	CASSSGQVATNEKLFF
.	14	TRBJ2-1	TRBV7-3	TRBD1	TGTGCCAGCAGCCCAGGGACAGGGAGCAATGAGCAGTTCTTC	CASSPGTGSNEQFF
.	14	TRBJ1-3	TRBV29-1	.	TGCAGCGTTGATACTGGGGGCAATGGAAACACCATATATTTT	CSVDTGGNGNTIYF
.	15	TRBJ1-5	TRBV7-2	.	TGTGCCAGCAGCTTCAGGGATGTAGGAAATCAGCCCCAGCATTTT	CASSFRDVGNQPQHF
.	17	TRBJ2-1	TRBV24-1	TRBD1	TGTGCCACCAGTGCGGCGCCCGGGACAGGGGGCAACAATGAGCAGTTCTTC	CATSAAPGTGGNNEQFF
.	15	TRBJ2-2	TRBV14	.	TGTGCCAGCAGCTCACAGGGTCTGAACACCGGGGAGCTGTTTTTT	CASSSQGLNTGELFF
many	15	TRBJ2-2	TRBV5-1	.	TGCGCCAGCAGCTTGAGGACTTGGGACACCGGGGAGCTGTTTTTT	CASSLRTWDTGELFF
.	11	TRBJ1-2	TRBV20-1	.	TGCAGTGCTATGTCTCCCTATGGCTACACCTTC	CSAMSPYGYTF
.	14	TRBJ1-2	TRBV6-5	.	TGTGCCAGCAGTTACTCGGGGGGGTTGGATGGCTACACCTTC	CASSYSGGLDGYTF
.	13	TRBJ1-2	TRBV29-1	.	TGCAGCGTTGAAGTGGGGGGTGGCCCGGGCTACACCTTC	CSVEVGGGPGYTF
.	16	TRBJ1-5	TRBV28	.	TGTGCCAGCAGTTTAGGGGCAGGGGTAGGCAATCAGCCCCAGCATTTT	CASSLGAGVGNQPQHF
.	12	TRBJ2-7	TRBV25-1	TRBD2	TGTGCCAGCAGTGAATTCGGGAGGGAGCAGTACTTC	CASSEFGREQYF
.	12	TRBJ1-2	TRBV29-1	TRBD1	TGCAGCGTAGAAACAGGGGTCTATGGCTACACCTTC	CSVETGVYGYTF
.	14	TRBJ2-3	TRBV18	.	TGTGCCAGCTCCCAGGGGAGCCCCACAGATACGCAGTATTTT	CASSQGSPTDTQYF
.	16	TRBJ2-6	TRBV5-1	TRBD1	TGCGCCAGCAGCGGGACAGGGGGTCTTGGGGCCAACGTCCTGACTTTC	CASSGTGGLGANVLTF
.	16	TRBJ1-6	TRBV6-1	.	TGTGCCAGCAGTGAAACTTGGGGGCGGCTCAATTCACCCCTCCACTTT	CASSETWGRLNSPLHF